Listed here are 24 T cell receptor beta chains from one sample, sequenced in a study of human T cells and chemical hapten exposure. Specified time point: patch test 2, 6 weeks after DPC sensitization. Treatment meaning: therapeutic diphenylcyclopropenone sensitization with weekly scalp DPC. TCRdb called the RACE reads again in MiXCR, with one record for every CDR3 protein. The sample holds tens of thousands of distinct CDR3 sequences; 8% to 10% are singletons and the top ten take approximately 6.9%. This specimen was whole blood, taken in connection with sensitization to the hapten diphenylcyclopropenone (DPC). These receptors were collected from a young man with alopecia areata. Some clones in this sample may be carry-over from other donors' samples.

V usage is TRBV5-5 and J usage is TRBJ2-7; D uncertain. Germline V gives CDR1 SGHKS, CDR2 YYEKEE (reference sequence). V was trimmed by 2 bases and J by 0 bases, leaving 6 bases between them. This CDR3 region has 13 residues. The CDR3 is CASSFASSYEQYF. The CDR3 DNA is TGTGCCAGCAGCTTCGCGAGCTCCTACGAGCAGTACTTC.

The chain links TRBV19 to TRBJ2-1, with TRBD2 matching over 8 bases. CDR1 and CDR2 from the germline V gene are LNHDA and SQIVND (reference sequence). V lost 0 bases to trimming and J lost 12 bases; unmatched junction nucleotides: 10. CDR3 length: 15 amino acids. CDR3 DNA sequence: TGTGCCAGTAGTATAGAGAGGACTAGCTCCGATGGGCAGTTCTTC. Amino acid sequence: CASSIERTSSDGQFF.

A remark on this clonotype: A read error is possible here, since a much larger clone lies one base away. The chain employs TRBV5-8 and TRBJ1-5; D remains unclear. This CDR3 is built from 13 residues. Germline CDR1 reads SGHTS; CDR2 reads YDEGEE. The CDR3 region has the DNA TGTACCAGCAGCTTCTCTTCAATTCAGCCCCAGCATTTT. Protein: CTSSFSSIQPQHF.

This clonotype was detected only a few times. V gene TRBV11-2 combines with J gene TRBJ2-7, with D possibly TRBD2 on 6 matching bases. The germline V gene encodes CDR1 SGHAT and CDR2 FQNNGV. The CDR3 is 14 residues long. Trimming shortened V by 2 bases and J by 7 bases, and 15 bases separated the two germline ends. CDR3 residues: CASSLNYVAAEQYF. The CDR3 coding sequence is TGTGCCAGCAGCTTAAACTATGTAGCGGCGGAGCAGTACTTC. Full variable domain (remainder filled in from reference TRBV11-2 and TRBJ2-7): EAGVAQSPRYKIIEKRQSVAFWCNPISGHATLYWYQQILGQGPKLLIQFQNNGVVDDSQLPKDRFSAERLKGVDSTLKIQPAKLEDSAVYLCASSLNYVAAEQYFGPGTRLTVT.

This clonotype was found many times. The rearrangement uses TRBV7-2 and TRBJ1-2; no clear D. The V gene's germline CDR1 is SGHTA and CDR2 FQGNSA. Trimming removed 2 bases from V and 6 bases from J, with 10 bases in between. The CDR3 runs 13 residues. The CDR3 DNA is TGTGCCAGCAGCTTATCGCGGAGGGATGGCTACACCTTC. This sequence encodes CASSLSRRDGYTF. Supplemented by reference TRBV7-2 and TRBJ1-2, the full variable domain reads GAGVSQSPSNKVTEKGKDVELRCDPISGHTALYWYRQSLGQGLEFLIYFQGNSAPDKSGLPSDRFSAERTGGSVSTLTIQRTQQEDSAVYLCASSLSRRDGYTFGSGTRLTVV.

The chain employs TRBV2 and TRBJ2-1, with 12 bases that match TRBD2. The germline V gene has CDR1 SNHLY and CDR2 FYNNEI. The CDR3 has 14 amino acids. V lost 1 base and J lost 8; bases outside the gene matches: 0. This CDR3 is CASSEGLAGDEQFF. The CDR3 DNA is TGTGCCAGCAGTGAAGGACTAGCGGGGGATGAGCAGTTCTTC.

This clonotype was detected many times. The rearrangement joins TRBV2 to TRBJ2-4; D ambiguous. Trimming took 1 base from V and 4 from J, leaving 8 bases between them. Germline CDR1 SNHLY, CDR2 FYNNEI. The length of the CDR3 is 14 residues. This CDR3 reads CASSEVEVKNIQYF. DNA of the CDR3: TGTGCCAGCAGTGAAGTTGAGGTGAAAAACATTCAGTACTTC.

This clonotype was seen repeatedly, ten times or more. The chain employs TRBV3-1 and TRBJ2-1; no firm D call. Deletions cut 5 bases from V and 9 bases from J, with 14 bases between. CDR3 length: 13 amino acids. The V gene's germline CDR1 is LGHDT and CDR2 YNNKEL (reference sequence). The CDR3 region has the DNA TGTGCCAGCAGCTCCATCTGGTCTGGTGAGCAGTTCTTC. The encoded protein is CASSSIWSGEQFF.

Many counts were recorded for this clonotype. CDR3 sequence reads: CASSYSNPGELFF. The CDR3 DNA is TGTGCCAGCAGTTATAGTAATCCCGGGGAGCTGTTTTTT. The chain joins TRBV6-5 to TRBJ2-2, with no clear D. Trimming took 3 bases from V and 6 from J, leaving 8 bases between them. The CDR3 is 13 amino acids. Germline V CDR1 and CDR2: MNHEY, SVGAGI.

In this sample, this clonotype turned up a few times. The chain carries TRBV7-9 and TRBJ1-1; D remains unclear. Per the germline V gene, CDR1 is SEHNR and CDR2 is FQNEAQ (reference sequence). The V gene lost 0 bases and the J gene lost 2 bases, with 10 bases spanning the gap. The CDR3 sequence is 15 residues long. The CDR3 DNA sequence: TGTGCCAGCAGCTTAGCACAAACACTTAACACTGAAGCTTTCTTT. This encodes CASSLAQTLNTEAFF.

This clonotype was recorded at least ten times. This rearrangement joins TRBV29-1 to TRBJ2-1, with 14 bases lining up with TRBD2. J was trimmed by 9 bases and V by 6 bases; bases with no gene match: 4. The germline V gene encodes CDR1 SQVTM and CDR2 ANQGSEA. The CDR3 contains 13 residues. The CDR3, as DNA: TGCAGCGTACCGGGACTAGCGGGAGCTGAGCAGTTCTTC. Its translation: CSVPGLAGAEQFF.

This clonotype appeared many times. The chain combines TRBV6-2 or TRBV6-3 with TRBJ2-5; no reliable D call. CDR1 is MNHEY, CDR2 SVGEGT, per germline. V lost 7 bases, J lost 1 base, and 25 bases lay in between. The CDR3 spans 18 residues. This CDR3 reads CASTHLWGNPNVQETQYF. CDR3 nucleotides: TGTGCCAGCACCCATCTTTGGGGAAACCCAAACGTCCAAGAGACCCAGTACTTC.

This clonotype has only a few counts. For the CDR3, the DNA is TGTGCCAGCAGTTTAGAAGGAAGGGAGCAGTACTTC. Encoded protein: CASSLEGREQYF. The genes are TRBV12-3 or TRBV12-4 and TRBJ2-7; D gene ambiguous. Trimming left V 1 base short and J 7 bases short, with 8 bases between. CDR3 length: 12 residues.

Of note for this clonotype: Its ends do not fully match the called genes, so a read error is possible. The chain combines TRBV6-2 or TRBV6-3 with TRBJ1-6; D uncertain. The CDR3 consists of 14 residues. Germline-derived CDR1 and CDR2 are MNHEY and SVGEGT. This CDR3 is CVSSWDSYNSPLHF. CDR3 sequence (DNA): TGTGTCAGCAGCTGGGATTCCTATAATTCACCCCTCCACTTT.

This clonotype was counted a few times. The CDR3 DNA is TGTGCCAGCAGTCTCCAGGTGCGCAATCAGCCCCAGCATTTT. Translated: CASSLQVRNQPQHF. The V call is TRBV6-6, the J call TRBJ1-5; D ambiguous. The CDR3 loop spans 14 amino acids. V was shortened by 5 bases and J by 2 bases, with 10 bases between the two germline ends. CDR1 MNHNY and CDR2 SVGAGI come from the germline V gene (reference sequence).

The chain links TRBV29-1 to TRBJ2-3; TRBD1 agrees at 7 bases. Germline CDR1 is SQVTM and CDR2 is ANQGSEA. V trimming: 4 bases; J trimming: 3 bases; junction bases outside the gene matches: 16. The CDR3 extends over 17 amino acids. CDR3 coding DNA: TGCAGCGTTGTAAGGGCGTGGGAGAGGGGGCTGACAGATACGCAGTATTTT. Translating gives CSVVRAWERGLTDTQYF.

This clonotype was detected many times. This chain connects TRBV9 to TRBJ2-1; 9 positions match TRBD2. The V segment lost 0 bases and the J segment 3 bases; nucleotides outside the gene matches: 7. Germline assignment: CDR1 SGDLS and CDR2 YYNGEE. The CDR3 has 17 amino acids. CDR3 sequence (DNA): TGTGCCAGCAGCGTAGAGGCTAGCGGGATCCTCTACAATGAGCAGTTCTTC. Translated: CASSVEASGILYNEQFF.

This clonotype was counted many times. The CDR3 reads CSARDRGKETQYF. The CDR3 nucleotides are TGCAGTGCTAGAGATCGGGGCAAAGAGACCCAGTACTTC. The rearrangement joins TRBV20-1 to TRBJ2-5; D possibly uses TRBD1 or TRBD2 (5 bases each). This CDR3 is 13 amino acids long. Trimming removed 0 bases from V and 3 bases from J, with 8 bases in between. Per the germline V gene, CDR1 is DFQATT and CDR2 is SNEGSKA (reference sequence).

The V and J genes are TRBV25-1 and TRBJ2-7; the D is unclear. Looked up from germline, CDR1 is MGHDK and CDR2 is SYGVNS. The V end lost 4 bases, the J end lost 6 bases, and 13 bases lay between the germline ends. The CDR3 sequence is 13 residues long. DNA for the CDR3: TGTGCCAGCAGTGTTGCATCCTACTCCGAGCAGTACTTC. This sequence encodes CASSVASYSEQYF.

The sample holds a few counts of this clonotype. V usage is TRBV10-2 and J usage is TRBJ1-1; D is perhaps TRBD1 (6 bases). This CDR3 spans 13 amino acids. V was shortened by 10 bases and J by 0 bases, with 12 bases between the two germline ends. Germline V gene sequence: CDR1 WSHSY, CDR2 SAAADI. This CDR3 reads CATSDRVNTEAFF. The CDR3 DNA is TGCGCCACTTCGGACAGAGTGAACACTGAAGCTTTCTTT.

This clonotype was counted ten times or more. Written as DNA, the CDR3 is TGTGCCAGCAGCTCCATCCCACCGGCCGAAGCTTTCTTT. Amino acids: CASSSIPPAEAFF. The chain has TRBV7-9 and TRBJ1-1; D uncertain. Germline V gene sequence: CDR1 SEHNR, CDR2 FQNEAQ (reference sequence). V was clipped by 4 bases and J by 8 bases, with 14 bases between them. This CDR3 comprises 13 residues.

This clonotype has a handful of counts. The gene calls are TRBV2 and TRBJ1-2; TRBD1 matches at 10 bases. J was trimmed by 8 bases and V by 5 bases; bases with no gene match: 5. The CDR3 is made up of 13 amino acids. The germline CDR1 and CDR2 sequences are SNHLY and FYNNEI. CDR3 protein: CASSKTGGNGYTF. The CDR3 nucleotides are TGTGCCAGCAGTAAGACAGGGGGCAACGGCTACACCTTC.

This clonotype came up many times. CDR3 protein: CSAPTGGGYPSSYNEQFF. Here the CDR3 DNA reads TGCAGTGCCCCGACAGGCGGGGGATATCCAAGCTCCTACAATGAGCAGTTCTTC. The chain joins TRBV20-1 to TRBJ2-1; D might be TRBD2 (7 bases). This CDR3 is built from 18 residues. CDR1 and CDR2 from the germline V gene are DFQATT and SNEGSKA (reference sequence). The V end lost 6 bases, the J end lost 0 bases, and 24 bases lay between the germline ends.

This clonotype occurred many times. The V gene is TRBV24-1, the J gene TRBJ1-5; no clear D gene. The CDR3 totals 14 residues. V was trimmed by 0 bases and J by 0 bases, leaving 2 bases between them. The germline CDR1 and CDR2 sequences are KGHDR and SFDVKD. CDR3 DNA: TGTGCCACCAGTGATTTGCATAGCAATCAGCCCCAGCATTTT. It is translated as CATSDLHSNQPQHF.